The present T cell receptor (beta chain) was sequenced within a study of CD8 T cells in Susac syndrome. The RNA, about 0.45 to 1 ug, was put through reverse transcription using random hexamers. Via MiXCR, TCRdb re-called the immunoSEQ multiplex PCR reads, giving one row per CDR3 protein. The sample has 250,000 to 300,000 distinct CDR3 sequences, 80% to 90% seen once; the top ten hold approximately 0.11%. Stable or active relapsing-remitting multiple sclerosis, untreated and meeting revised McDonald criteria, defined the controls. V was pared by 2 bases and J by 0 bases, with 5 bases between. CDR3 length: 13 residues. Germline V CDR1 and CDR2: MNHEY, SVGEGT.

The chain couples TRBV6-2 or TRBV6-3 to TRBJ2-7; unclear D gene. This sequence was found in a human donor with multiple sclerosis. The sequenced material came from CD8+ T cells from PBMCs. The CDR3 is CASSYGYSYEQYF. The CDR3 DNA follows: TGTGCCAGCAGTTACGGATACTCCTACGAGCAGTACTTC.